One and the same sample provided the 10 T cell receptor beta chains below, sequenced in a study of graft-versus-host responses after intestinal transplantation. Processing was applied to graft tissue in order to liberate intraepithelial and lamina propria lymphocytes. Sequenced by immunoSEQ multiplex PCR; TCRdb stores in-frame clones only, minus some. Of around 7,400 clones listed, around three quarters are singletons. The specimen was ileum tissue, collected about 32 weeks after intestinal transplantation. The receptors derive from a human patient who received an intestinal transplant, so some T cells may come from the graft donor.

The CDR3: CASSPGTGDGYGYTF. The DNA of the CDR3 is TGTGCCAGCAGTCCCGGGACAGGGGATGGCTATGGCTACACCTTC. The chain has TRBV5-5 and TRBJ1-2; 10 positions agree with TRBD1. The CDR3 length is 15 residues. Germline CDR1 and CDR2: SGHKS and YYEKEE (reference sequence). V lost 5 bases to trimming and J lost 4 bases; unmatched junction nucleotides: 8.

This clone turned up a few times. This sequence joins TRBV28 and TRBJ2-3; 9 positions match TRBD2. The CDR3 sequence is 16 residues long. V lost 3 bases and J lost 5; bases outside the gene matches: 9. Germline values: CDR1 MDHEN, CDR2 SYDVKM. DNA of the CDR3: TGTGCCAGCAGTTTGGTTTCTAGACTAGCGGTAGATACGCAGTATTTT. Its protein product is CASSLVSRLAVDTQYF.

The chain links TRBV18 to TRBJ2-7; 11 bases fit TRBD1. Germline V gene lookup returns CDR1 KGHSH and CDR2 LQKENI. After removal of 4 bases from V and 3 bases from J, the junction contained 5 bases not matched to a gene. The CDR3 extends over 15 amino acids. The CDR3 nucleotides read TGTGCCAGCTCACAACGGACAGGGGGCTTCTACGAGCAGTACGTC. Its protein is CASSQRTGGFYEQYV.

The gene calls are TRBV7-9 and TRBJ2-3; D is uncertain. V lost 6 bases and J lost 0, with 19 bases in between. This CDR3 has 17 residues. CDR1 is SEHNR and CDR2 is FQNEAQ in the germline V gene (reference sequence). The CDR3 DNA sequence: TGTGCCAGCAGATATGAGGCGGACGGATCTAGCACAGATACGCAGTATTTT. The encoded protein is CASRYEADGSSTDTQYF.

The chain links TRBV6-5 to TRBJ2-5, with D maybe TRBD1 (5 bases). This CDR3 is 13 amino acids long. Germline CDR1 is MNHEY and CDR2 is SVGAGI. Trimming cost V 5 bases and J 0 bases, with 7 bases left between them. CDR3 residues: CASSEDNQETQYF. The CDR3 DNA sequence: TGTGCCAGCAGTGAGGACAACCAAGAGACCCAGTACTTC.

The V gene is TRBV5-3, the J gene TRBJ2-7; D remains unclear. TRBV5-3 is recorded as an ORF, its role being uncertain. This CDR3 is 12 amino acids long. The CDR3: CASSLDGYEQYV. The CDR3 region has the DNA TGTGCCAGCAGCTTGGACGGTTACGAGCAGTACGTC.

Comment on this clone: This sample also contains other DNA sequences that code for the same CDR3. V gene TRBV27 combines with J gene TRBJ2-2; D gene ambiguous. The CDR3 has 13 amino acids. V was shortened by 4 bases and J by 2 bases, with 5 bases between the two germline ends. Germline CDR1 reads MNHEY; CDR2 reads SMNVEV (reference sequence). CDR3 DNA: TGTGCCAGCAGTTCACAAAACACCGGGGAGCTGTTTTTT. Amino acids: CASSSQNTGELFF.

A note on this clone: The same CDR3 is also encoded by other DNA sequences in this sample. The chain carries TRBV29-1 and TRBJ2-6; tentatively, D is TRBD1 (5 bases). The V gene's germline CDR1 is SQVTM and CDR2 ANQGSEA. This CDR3 has 14 residues. With 4 bases removed from V and 0 bases from J, the gap between germline ends came to 7 bases. The CDR3: CSVGGFSGANVLTF. For the CDR3, the DNA is TGCAGCGTTGGGGGCTTCTCTGGGGCCAACGTCCTGACTTTC.

The CDR3 spells CASSLEGQLGYTF. The CDR3 bases are TGTGCCAGCAGCCTCGAGGGACAGCTAGGCTACACCTTC. This sequence joins TRBV6-1 and TRBJ1-2; 7 nucleotides align to TRBD1. Trimming cost V 6 bases and J 8 bases; bases outside gene matches: 9. Germline CDR1 is MNHNS and CDR2 is SASEGT. The CDR3 contains 13 residues.

This clone was counted a few times. This rearrangement joins TRBV7-2 to TRBJ2-2; D is ambiguous. CDR1 is SGHTA, CDR2 FQGNSA, per germline. Trimming pared 2 bases from V and 1 base from J, leaving 5 bases between. CDR3 size: 14 residues. The CDR3, as DNA: TGTGCCAGCAGCTTACAGCAGAACACCGGGGAGCTGTTTTTT. Its protein is CASSLQQNTGELFF. The whole variable domain, filled in from reference TRBV7-2 and TRBJ2-2, reads GAGVSQSPSNKVTEKGKDVELRCDPISGHTALYWYRQSLGQGLEFLIYFQGNSAPDKSGLPSDRFSAERTGGSVSTLTIQRTQQEDSAVYLCASSLQQNTGELFFGEGSRLTVL.